The 20 T cell receptor beta chains presented below share a single source sample, sequenced in a study of CD8+ T cells in alopecia areata (dated by TCRdb to the late 2010s). Library prep was done by the immunoSEQ multiplex PCR assay. RNA was extracted from all samples and reverse transcribed into cDNA, which served as template for TCR sequencing. Held by TCRdb, this immuneACCESS table contains in-frame sequences only and omits some clones. Under half of the omission traces to an unresolved V gene where checked; the cause of the rest is unknown. The sample includes roughly 130,000 clones, with 58% observed a single time. The ten largest clonotypes hold 4.5% of the sample. What this sample's time point label stands for: baseline before oral tofacitinib. Source: CD4+ T cells sorted from blood, taken at week 0. The origin of the receptors is a human donor with alopecia areata.

In its sample, this clone was seen once. The chain joins TRBV4-1 to TRBJ2-2; 8 bases line up with TRBD1. Germline CDR1 MGHRA, CDR2 YSYEKL. The V segment lost 1 base and the J segment 6 bases; nucleotides outside the gene matches: 7. This CDR3 comprises 16 residues. The CDR3 is CASSQVGRGRPGELFF. CDR3 DNA sequence: TGCGCCAGCAGCCAAGTGGGCAGGGGGCGGCCCGGGGAGCTGTTTTTT.

This clone showed up just a few times. This chain uses TRBV29-1 with TRBJ2-3; D is possibly TRBD1 (6 bases). The CDR3 is made up of 12 amino acids. From germline, CDR1 is SQVTM and CDR2 ANQGSEA. V was cut by 6 bases and J by 3 bases, with 10 bases left in between. CDR3 in DNA: TGCAGCGTGGACCAGGGGACAGATACGCAGTATTTT. As protein: CSVDQGTDTQYF.

The chain combines TRBV9 with TRBJ2-5, with D perhaps matching TRBD2 (5 bases). V lost 0 bases and J 3 bases, leaving 12 bases between the germline ends. The CDR3 spans 15 residues. The germline gives CDR1 SGDLS, CDR2 YYNGEE. The CDR3 is CASSVDPSLEETQYF. The CDR3 nucleotides are TGTGCCAGCAGCGTAGACCCTAGCCTGGAAGAGACCCAGTACTTC. Full variable domain (rest looked up from reference TRBV9 and TRBJ2-5): DSGVTQTPKHLITATGQRVTLRCSPRSGDLSVYWYQQSLDQGLQFLIQYYNGEERAKGNILERFSAQQFPDLHSELNLSSLELGDSALYFCASSVDPSLEETQYFGPGTRLLVL.

J is TRBJ2-2 and V is TRBV5-1; 12 nucleotides align to TRBD2. Germline CDR1 SGHRS, CDR2 YFSETQ. This CDR3 contains 16 residues. J was trimmed by 6 bases and V by 2 bases; bases with no gene match: 5. CDR3 residues: CASSLLLAGGPGELFF. The CDR3 nucleotides read TGCGCCAGCAGCTTACTACTAGCGGGAGGACCCGGGGAGCTGTTTTTT.

The chain carries TRBV2 and TRBJ2-1, with TRBD2 identical over 10 bases. Trimming at V came to 6 bases and at J to 2 bases, leaving 4 bases not matched to a gene. The CDR3 has 15 residues. Germline values: CDR1 SNHLY, CDR2 FYNNEI. The CDR3, as DNA: TGTGCCAGCAGCGCGAGCGGGAGGGCCTACAATGAGCAGTTCTTC. This gives the protein CASSASGRAYNEQFF.

The chain couples TRBV30 to TRBJ1-5; D unclear. This CDR3 spans 14 amino acids. Germline CDR1 GTSNPN, CDR2 SVGIG (reference sequence). Trimming took off 2 bases at V and 4 bases at J, with 12 bases between the two ends. The CDR3: CAWSPLRANQPQHF. The CDR3 region has the DNA TGTGCCTGGAGTCCTTTGAGGGCAAATCAGCCCCAGCATTTT.

The gene calls are TRBV4-3 and TRBJ2-5; no definite D call. With 1 base removed from V and 7 bases from J, the gap between germline ends came to 10 bases. CDR3 size: 13 residues. Germline CDR1 is LGHNA and CDR2 is YSLEER. The CDR3 region is CASSQVTFGTQYF. CDR3 in DNA: TGCGCCAGCAGCCAAGTCACATTTGGGACCCAGTACTTC.

V and J are TRBV10-2 and TRBJ2-7; 12 positions agree with TRBD2. CDR3 size: 16 residues. J gave up 6 bases and V 8 bases, and 14 bases lay outside the gene matches. The germline gives CDR1 WSHSY, CDR2 SAAADI. CDR3 amino acids: CASRDEQTSGGSEQYF. CDR3 coding DNA: TGCGCCAGCCGCGACGAACAGACTAGCGGGGGTAGCGAGCAGTACTTC.

The J gene is TRBJ2-7, the V gene TRBV4-2; D is undetermined. Germline V CDR1 and CDR2: LGHNA, YNFKEQ. The CDR3 is 13 amino acids. Trimming pared 0 bases from V and 5 bases from J, leaving 8 bases between. Here the CDR3 reads CASSQDRYDEQYF. CDR3 bases: TGTGCCAGCAGCCAAGACCGCTACGACGAGCAGTACTTC.

The rearrangement joins TRBV19 to TRBJ2-7, with 9 bases fitting TRBD2. V shed 3 bases, J shed 3 bases, and the junction held 3 bases outside the gene matches. The CDR3 totals 14 residues. Germline V CDR1 and CDR2: LNHDA, SQIVND (reference sequence). CDR3 in amino acids: CASSIRGRVYEQYF. The CDR3 bases are TGTGCCAGTAGTATCCGCGGGAGGGTCTACGAGCAGTACTTC.

The chain links TRBV19 to TRBJ2-2, with 7 bases lining up with TRBD1. Germline V lookup: CDR1 LNHDA, CDR2 SQIVND (reference sequence). This CDR3 region has 14 residues. V was pared by 8 bases and J by 4 bases, with 7 bases of the junction left unmatched. The CDR3 nucleotides read TGTGCCAGTTCCCCGACAGGGACCACCGGGGAGCTGTTTTTT. Encoded protein: CASSPTGTTGELFF. The whole variable domain, remainder taken from reference TRBV19 and TRBJ2-2, is DGGITQSPKYLFRKEGQNVTLSCEQNLNHDAMYWYRQDPGQGLRLIYYSQIVNDFQKGDIAEGYSVSREKKESFPLTVTSAQKNPTAFYLCASSPTGTTGELFFGEGSRLTVL.

This chain connects TRBV28 to TRBJ1-3; the D is unclear. CDR1 and CDR2 from the germline V gene are MDHEN and SYDVKM. This CDR3 has 14 amino acids. V was cut by 6 bases and J by 0 bases, with 9 bases left in between. CDR3 region: CASSLDTSGNTIYF. In DNA, the CDR3 is TGTGCCAGCAGCCTTGACACCTCTGGAAACACCATATATTTT.

This chain links TRBV5-1 with TRBJ2-4; 9 bases agree with TRBD1. The CDR3 length is 14 residues. The V gene's germline CDR1 is SGHRS and CDR2 YFSETQ. V was pared by 3 bases and J by 8 bases, with 6 bases of the junction left unmatched. CDR3 coding DNA: TGCGCCAGCAGCTGGACGGGACAGGGAGACATTCAGTACTTC. This gives the protein CASSWTGQGDIQYF. The variable domain in full, completed from reference TRBV5-1 and TRBJ2-4, reads KAGVTQTPRYLIKTRGQQVTLSCSPISGHRSVSWYQQTPGQGLQFLFEYFSETQRNKGNFPGRFSGRQFSNSRSEMNVSTLELGDSALYLCASSWTGQGDIQYFGAGTRLSVL.

This clone has only a few counts. This chain links TRBV29-1 with TRBJ1-1, with a weak D call TRBD1 (5 bases). The CDR3 consists of 13 residues. Trimming removed 4 bases at V and 1 base at J, with 10 bases between. Germline CDR1 and CDR2: SQVTM and ANQGSEA. The CDR3 loop reads CSVVGRSNTEAFF. The CDR3 bases are TGCAGCGTTGTGGGACGGTCGAACACTGAAGCTTTCTTT.

This chain connects TRBV28 to TRBJ2-3; 9 nucleotides line up with TRBD1. The CDR3 extends over 20 amino acids. From germline, CDR1 is MDHEN and CDR2 SYDVKM. The V and J ends lost 6 bases and 0 bases, in that order; junction bases with no gene match: 19. The CDR3 bases are TGTGCCAGCAGCCTCCCCCCCGACAGGGGGGGAGTATCTAGCACAGATACGCAGTATTTT. This encodes CASSLPPDRGGVSSTDTQYF.

DNA for the CDR3: TGTGCCAGCAGTGAAGCCGCATCGACTGGAAACACCATATATTTT. Translating gives CASSEAASTGNTIYF. The chain couples TRBV6-1 to TRBJ1-3; no clear D. Trimming stripped 0 bases from V and 2 bases from J, with 8 bases between. The CDR3 runs 15 residues. Germline assignment: CDR1 MNHNS and CDR2 SASEGT.

The chain recombines TRBV4-3 with TRBJ2-7; 10 positions match TRBD2. V shed 3 bases, J shed 3 bases, and the junction held 8 bases outside the gene matches. The CDR3 totals 16 residues. Looked up from germline, CDR1 is LGHNA and CDR2 is YSLEER. The CDR3 DNA reads TGCGCCAGCAGCCAGGACAGCGGGAGGGCCTTCTACGAGCAGTACTTC. Its translation is CASSQDSGRAFYEQYF.

The chain joins TRBV30 to TRBJ2-2; 9 positions match TRBD2. The CDR3 covers 13 residues. Germline assignment: CDR1 GTSNPN and CDR2 SVGIG (reference sequence). J gave up 4 bases and V 7 bases, and 4 bases lay outside the gene matches. As DNA, the CDR3 is TGTGCCTTAGCGGGAGCGGGCACCGGGGAGCTGTTTTTT. Its protein is CALAGAGTGELFF.

The rearrangement joins TRBV29-1 to TRBJ1-4, with no clear D. The CDR3 is 13 residues long. Germline V gives CDR1 SQVTM, CDR2 ANQGSEA. Trimming took 6 bases from V and 5 from J, leaving 13 bases between them. CDR3: CSVRTDANEKLFF. The DNA for the CDR3 is TGCAGCGTGAGGACTGATGCAAATGAAAAACTGTTTTTT.

The chain is built from TRBV4-1 and TRBJ2-7, with 12 positions matching TRBD1. The CDR3 length is 22 residues. CDR1 MGHRA and CDR2 YSYEKL come from the germline V gene. V lost 0 bases, J lost 0 bases, and 18 bases stayed unmatched. In DNA, the CDR3 is TGCGCCAGCAGCCAAGATTGGCGTCAGGGGACAGGGGGCTTCCTTAACTCCTACGAGCAGTACTTC. It is translated as CASSQDWRQGTGGFLNSYEQYF.